This TCR beta chain was retrieved from a study of T cell changes during pregnancy in multiple sclerosis. Method: immunoSEQ multiplex PCR; TCRdb's copy keeps in-frame clones and lacks some. Of around 81,000 clones in the sample, 80% to 95% are singletons; the top ten hold approximately 3.3%. V was cut by 5 bases and J by 1 base, with 5 bases left in between. The CDR3 sequence is 12 residues long. CDR1 and CDR2 from the germline V gene are SGHTA and FQGNSA. In regard to this clone: Within the sample, other DNA sequences also encode this same CDR3.

The V call is TRBV7-2, the J call TRBJ2-5; D is unresolved. The sequence derives from a female donor in good health, enrolled as a control in a pregnancy study. This specimen was peripheral blood, taken after pregnancy. The CDR3: CASSILQETQYF. CDR3 nucleotides: TGTGCCAGCAGCATACTCCAAGAGACCCAGTACTTC.